This section outlines one T cell receptor (beta chain) sequence together with its context. Its antigen is not yet known. No quality values exist for individual bases; no much larger clone is one base distant. This sample stems from a study of naive and memory T cell subsets (dated by TCRdb to about 2017). Background on the whole study: The figure summarizing the skin biopsy and whole blood samples listed 10 or so blood donors, 7 tuberculin skin test biopsies and 3 saline control biopsies. Usually PCR2 was run as a SYBR Green qPCR and stopped at a set threshold, although low-input samples could use end-point PCR (approximately 6 cycles) instead.

The V end loses 5 bases and the J end loses 6 bases, and a stretch of 20 bases separates them. The CDR3 runs 16 amino acids, cysteine and phenylalanine included. The DNA shown is the 48-base CDR3, in frame from base 1. The germline V gene (reference sequence) specifies SGHAT as CDR1 and FQDESV as CDR2. Broad study findings and their caveats: The RNA-based method was acknowledged to be potentially sensitive to changes in TCR transcripts with T cell activation and differentiation.

The study reported a robust and sensitive protocol to amplify, sequence and analyze TCRs, based on 3' ligation of a UMI-containing oligonucleotide to TCR cDNA. For whole blood analysis, approximately 2.4 ml of peripheral blood was collected from healthy adult volunteers into Tempus tubes, and RNA was extracted following the manufacturer's instructions. Before reverse transcription, total RNA that had not been cell sorted was treated with RQ1 DNase, with a target input of about 1 to 1000 ng. Libraries were prepared from skin biopsies and whole blood so that pipeline robustness could be tested in samples in which T cells form a minority population. Library preparation used 5' RACE. Four rounds of PCR, run with the SP2 primer together with nested alpha and beta constant region primers, were used to amplify the ligated cDNA. For the blood and skin samples, reverse transcription of TCR RNA was done with SuperScript IV along with alpha and beta constant region primers. T4 RNA ligase 1 was used to ligate an oligonucleotide containing the Illumina SP2 primer and a UMI to the 3' end of the cDNA. The 12-nucleotide UMI was composed of two random hexamers separated by an eight-base spacer, which was included to prevent hairpin formation. From the second PCR onward, TCR alpha and beta chain libraries were processed separately, and dual indexing was applied for multiplexing. After pooling, the indexed libraries were analyzed by capillary electrophoresis and sequenced on either an Illumina MiSeq or NextSeq. PhiX DNA at 5-7% was spiked into libraries to increase base diversity and improve cluster recognition. For the original study's pipeline: Demultiplexor took UMIs from read 2, joined the UMIs to the TCR sequence from read 1, and separated reads according to sample indices. Decombinator identified V and J genes and V-J junctions, assigning each TCR a five-part identifier including V and J deletions. Collapsinator relied on UMIs to correct both sequencing errors and PCR amplification heterogeneity, producing a UMI-based abundance for each TCR. CDR3Translator turned identifiers into nucleotide sequence, translated the nucleotide sequence into amino acids, and pulled out CDR3 regions based on terminal motifs. Error-corrected counts of alpha and beta TCRs from blood and skin were compared after being normalized to the amount of input RNA. TCRdb's own reprocessing of the public reads used fastp at Q25 and MiXCR and kept productive beta chains. CDR3 protein sequences are deduplicated, and each keeps its most common genes and DNA. TCRdb's processing, not the authors', yielded these V and J calls. The sample includes 50,000 or so distinct CDR3 sequences, with around 7.7% observed a single time. The top ten clones comprise 9% to 10% of the sample.

The chain is assembled from TRBV11-1 and TRBJ2-1, with no confidently assigned D gene. The TCR originated in a male donor in good health. This receptor carries the CDR3 CASSGELASGFNEQFF. The DNA sequence is given as TGTGCCAGCAGCGGAGAGTTGGCTAGTGGTTTCAATGAGCAGTTCTTC.